Below are 10 T cell receptor beta chains sequenced from a single sample in a study of T-cell reconstitution after alpha-beta-depleted transplantation in children. The authors prepared the TCRbeta library with unique molecular identifiers. In TCRdb, the PCR reads were re-called with MiXCR into one record per CDR3 protein. The repertoire holds about 440,000 distinct CDR3 sequences, with around two fifths as singletons. The sample consisted of PBMCs, taken before TCRalphabeta/CD19-depleted stem cell transplant. These receptors were taken from a girl aged 2 to 9 with aplastic anemia, due to receive a stem cell transplant.

This clonotype was counted between two and nine times. The V and J genes are TRBV5-6 and TRBJ2-2, with D perhaps TRBD2 (6 bases). The CDR3 covers 16 residues. CDR1 is SGHDT and CDR2 is YYEEEE in the germline V gene. V lost 2 bases and J 1 base, leaving 12 bases between the germline ends. CDR3 DNA sequence: TGTGCCAGCAGCTTACCCGGGACTCAGAACACCGGGGAGCTGTTTTTT. It encodes CASSLPGTQNTGELFF.

This clonotype has a handful of counts. DNA of the CDR3: TGTGCCACCAGTGATTTGAGGGGAGGAGAGCAGTACTTC. Translation gives CATSDLRGGEQYF. The genes are TRBV24-1 and TRBJ2-7; the D gene is possibly TRBD2 (6 bases). CDR3 size: 13 residues. Germline V gene lookup returns CDR1 KGHDR and CDR2 SFDVKD. V lost 0 bases and J 7 bases, leaving 9 bases between the germline ends.

The rearrangement uses TRBV2 and TRBJ2-1; TRBD2 might be the D (6 bases). The V end was cut by 6 bases, the J end by 5 bases, with 14 bases between. Germline lookup yields CDR1 SNHLY and CDR2 FYNNEI. The CDR3 is 14 residues long. The CDR3 DNA follows: TGTGCCAGCAGGGACTACCCGCCCCACAATGAGCAGTTCTTC. This codes for CASRDYPPHNEQFF. The whole variable domain, remainder taken from reference TRBV2 and TRBJ2-1, is EPEVTQTPSHQVTQMGQEVILRCVPISNHLYFYWYRQILGQKVEFLVSFYNNEISEKSEIFDDQFSVERPDGSNFTLKIRSTKLEDSAMYFCASRDYPPHNEQFFGPGTRLTVL.

This clonotype was found a few times. The chain employs TRBV6-5 and TRBJ2-7; D might be TRBD2 (6 bases). The CDR3 consists of 14 residues. Germline V lookup: CDR1 MNHEY, CDR2 SVGAGI. V lost 0 bases and J lost 5, with 11 bases in between. CDR3 in amino acids: CASSYSGSGDEQYF. The CDR3 DNA follows: TGTGCCAGCAGTTACTCGGGCTCGGGGGACGAGCAGTACTTC.

This clonotype turned up a few times. The chain has TRBV6-5 and TRBJ2-7; 10 bases are a match to TRBD2. Trimming cost V 4 bases and J 2 bases; bases outside gene matches: 2. The CDR3 loop spans 14 amino acids. CDR1 is MNHEY and CDR2 is SVGAGI in the germline V gene. The CDR3 region is CASSWTSGTYEQYF. The CDR3 region has the DNA TGTGCCAGCAGTTGGACTAGCGGAACCTACGAGCAGTACTTC.

V is TRBV7-9 and J is TRBJ2-3; tentative D call: TRBD2 (6 bases). The CDR3 loop spans 14 amino acids. The germline gives CDR1 SEHNR, CDR2 FQNEAQ (reference sequence). V was clipped by 11 bases and J by 7 bases, with 22 bases between them. The DNA of the CDR3 is TGTGCCTTACCCTCTAGCGACGGGACGAATACGCAGTATTTT. Translating gives CALPSSDGTNTQYF.

This clonotype was observed at least ten times. The chain couples TRBV5-1 to TRBJ1-2; 8 positions match TRBD1. V trimming: 3 bases; J trimming: 8 bases; junction bases outside the gene matches: 6. Germline CDR1 is SGHRS and CDR2 is YFSETQ. The CDR3 runs to 13 residues. CDR3 in amino acids: CASSYGQGGGYTF. The CDR3 DNA is TGCGCCAGCAGCTACGGACAGGGTGGCGGCTACACCTTC.

The V call is TRBV5-1, the J call TRBJ2-1, with 9 positions matching TRBD2. The junction had 8 bases not matched to a gene; V was cut back by 0 bases and J by 7 bases. Germline loops: CDR1 SGHRS, CDR2 YFSETQ. The CDR3 is made up of 16 amino acids. DNA of the CDR3: TGCGCCAGCAGCTTGGCCGGCGGGGGGGCTAGTAATGAGCAGTTCTTC. As protein: CASSLAGGGASNEQFF.

This clonotype appeared a few times. The rearrangement links TRBV20-1 to TRBJ2-3; 10 bases line up with TRBD2. This CDR3 is built from 16 residues. Germline V gene lookup returns CDR1 DFQATT and CDR2 SNEGSKA (reference sequence). V was pared by 5 bases and J by 6 bases, with 14 bases of the junction left unmatched. The CDR3 here is CSAESGLADAVDTQYF. The CDR3, as DNA: TGCAGTGCTGAATCCGGACTAGCGGACGCAGTGGATACGCAGTATTTT.

The chain has TRBV27 and TRBJ2-7; perhaps TRBD2 as D (6 bases). V lost 7 bases and J lost 5, with 15 bases in between. Germline V lookup: CDR1 MNHEY, CDR2 SMNVEV (reference sequence). The CDR3 is 13 amino acids. CDR3 in amino acids: CASTALAYNEQYF. The CDR3 nucleotides read TGTGCCAGCACCGCCCTAGCGTATAACGAGCAGTACTTC.